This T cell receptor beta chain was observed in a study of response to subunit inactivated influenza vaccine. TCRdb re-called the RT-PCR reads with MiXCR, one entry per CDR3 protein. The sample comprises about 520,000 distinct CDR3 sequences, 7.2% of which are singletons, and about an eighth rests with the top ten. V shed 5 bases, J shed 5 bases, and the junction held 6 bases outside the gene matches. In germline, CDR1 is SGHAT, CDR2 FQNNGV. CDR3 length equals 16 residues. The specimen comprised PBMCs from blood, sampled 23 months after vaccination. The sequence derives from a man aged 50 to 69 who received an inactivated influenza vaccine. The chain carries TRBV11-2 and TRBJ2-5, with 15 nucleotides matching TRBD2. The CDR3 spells CASSLSGTSGRETQYF. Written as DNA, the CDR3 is TGTGCCAGCAGCCTCTCCGGGACTAGCGGGAGGGAGACCCAGTACTTC. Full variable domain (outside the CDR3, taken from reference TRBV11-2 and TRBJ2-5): EAGVAQSPRYKIIEKRQSVAFWCNPISGHATLYWYQQILGQGPKLLIQFQNNGVVDDSQLPKDRFSAERLKGVDSTLKIQPAKLEDSAVYLCASSLSGTSGRETQYFGPGTRLLVL.